These T cell receptor beta chains were read from a single sample in a study of OX40 agonist ivuxolimab in advanced cancers. Clones were sequenced by immunoSEQ multiplex PCR, and TCRdb holds only the in-frame ones, with some missing. This sample yields more than 85,000 clones, of which roughly nine tenths are seen a single time; about 0.3% belongs to the top ten. The sample in question was CD4+ or CD8+ T cells sorted from blood, obtained in a trial of the OX40 agonist ivuxolimab. Receptor source: an adult with an advanced solid tumor such as melanoma, head and neck, liver or kidney cancer. Both conserved end residues are part of each CDR3. The D gene is left open where the match is weak. The listing skips clone size in some rows; elsewhere it reads once, few, many or a size class.

>TRBJ1-1|.|TRBV5-4|TRBD1
CASSLAHRGGTEAFF
TGTGCCAGCAGCTTGGCTCACAGGGGCGGCACTGAAGCTTTCTTT
>TRBJ1-4|.|TRBV4-2|.
CASSQITGLLPNEKLFF
TGTGCCAGCAGCCAAATCACAGGGTTGTTACCTAATGAAAAACTGTTTTTT
>TRBJ2-3|once|TRBV29-1|.
CSVNRRGQSTDTQYF
TGCAGCGTGAACCGACGGGGTCAGAGCACAGATACGCAGTATTTT
>TRBJ1-1|.|TRBV29-1|.
CSVDRGSTEAFF
TGCAGCGTTGACAGGGGTAGCACTGAAGCTTTCTTT
>TRBJ1-5|.|TRBV7-2|.
CASSYRVYSNQPQHF
TGTGCCAGCAGCTATAGGGTATATAGCAATCAGCCCCAGCATTTT
>TRBJ1-2|.|TRBV7-2|.
CASSQAGLSYGYTF
TGTGCCAGCAGCCAAGCAGGTCTTTCCTATGGCTACACCTTC
>TRBJ2-1|.|TRBV12-5|TRBD1
CASGWGTGATNEQFF
TGTGCTAGTGGTTGGGGGACAGGGGCGACAAATGAGCAGTTCTTC
>TRBJ2-7|.|TRBV6-1|.
CASSSKVGNEQYF
TGTGCCAGCAGCTCCAAGGTGGGGAACGAGCAGTACTTC
>TRBJ1-2|.|TRBV30|.
CAWARDYGYTF
TGTGCCTGGGCGAGGGACTATGGCTACACCTTC
>TRBJ1-5|.|TRBV27|.
CASSLVTGPNSNQPQHF
TGTGCCAGCAGTTTAGTTACGGGACCCAATAGCAATCAGCCCCAGCATTTT
>TRBJ1-2|.|TRBV7-2|.
CASSLEEGRANYGYTF
TGTGCCAGCAGCTTAGAGGAGGGTCGGGCTAACTATGGCTACACCTTC
>TRBJ1-6|.|TRBV7-8|.
CASSFSQGSPLHF
TGTGCCAGCAGCTTCTCCCAGGGCTCACCCCTCCACTTT
>TRBJ1-5|.|TRBV4-1|TRBD1
CASSHADREVQPQHF
TGCGCCAGCAGCCACGCAGACAGGGAAGTTCAGCCCCAGCATTTT